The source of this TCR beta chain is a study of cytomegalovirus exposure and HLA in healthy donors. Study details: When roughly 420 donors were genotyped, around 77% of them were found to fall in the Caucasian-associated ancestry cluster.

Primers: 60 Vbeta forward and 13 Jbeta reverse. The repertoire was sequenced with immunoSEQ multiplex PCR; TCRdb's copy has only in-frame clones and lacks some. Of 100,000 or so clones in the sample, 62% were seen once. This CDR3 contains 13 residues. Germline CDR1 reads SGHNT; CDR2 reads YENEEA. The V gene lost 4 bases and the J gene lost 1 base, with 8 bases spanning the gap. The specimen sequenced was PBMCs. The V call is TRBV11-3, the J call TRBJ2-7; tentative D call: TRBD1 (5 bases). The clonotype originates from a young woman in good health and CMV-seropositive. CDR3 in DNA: TGTGCCAGCAGCTCCAGGGATTCCTACGAGCAGTACTTC. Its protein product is CASSSRDSYEQYF.